Below are 27 T cell receptor beta chains sequenced from a single sample in a study of blood T cell repertoires in COVID-19. Only in-frame clones appear in the TCRdb table, and some are missing; sequencing was by immunoSEQ multiplex PCR. The repertoire holds about 180,000 clones, with 80% as singletons. Input material: PBMCs or T cells enriched from blood (not recorded which). These receptors originate from a man between 60 and 75 years old who had been exposed to COVID-19.

This clone came up once. V and J are TRBV6-2 or TRBV6-3 and TRBJ2-7, with D tentatively TRBD2 (5 bases). The V and J ends lost 0 bases and 7 bases respectively, with 13 bases between them. CDR1 and CDR2 from the germline V gene are MNHEY and SVGEGT. The CDR3 extends over 14 amino acids. CDR3: CASSYSVRRAEQYF. Here the CDR3 DNA reads TGTGCCAGCAGTTACTCCGTCCGGCGGGCGGAGCAGTACTTC.

This clone has a handful of counts. The chain couples TRBV28 to TRBJ1-4; D may be TRBD1 (5 bases). Germline V gene data show CDR1 as MDHEN and CDR2 as SYDVKM. V was clipped by 5 bases and J by 3 bases, with 10 bases between them. The CDR3 is 14 amino acids. CDR3 sequence: CASSEWGANEKLFF. The CDR3 DNA follows: TGTGCCAGCAGTGAGTGGGGGGCTAATGAAAAACTGTTTTTT.

In DNA form, the CDR3 reads TGTGCCATCAGCTGGACAGTACAAGAGACCCAGTACTTC. It encodes CAISWTVQETQYF. This chain connects TRBV10-3 to TRBJ2-5; TRBD1 is a possible D gene (6 bases). Germline-derived CDR1 and CDR2 are ENHRY and SYGVKD. This CDR3 spans 13 amino acids. The V end lost 6 bases, the J end lost 2 bases, and 10 bases lay between the germline ends.

V usage is TRBV29-1 and J usage is TRBJ2-3, with 9 bases matching TRBD2. Germline CDR1 and CDR2: SQVTM and ANQGSEA. The CDR3 spans 14 residues. V lost 5 bases to trimming and J lost 4 bases; unmatched junction nucleotides: 7. Here the CDR3 DNA reads TGCAGCGTTAGGGGTAGCGGGAGCGCAGATACGCAGTATTTT. It codes for CSVRGSGSADTQYF.

This sequence joins TRBV29-1 and TRBJ2-5; D gene unclear. CDR1 SQVTM and CDR2 ANQGSEA come from the germline V gene. V was pared by 8 bases and J by 4 bases, with 20 bases between. The CDR3 runs 14 residues. CDR3 sequence: CSLSEVVGGETQYF. CDR3 in DNA: TGCAGCCTCTCAGAGGTGGTGGGTGGAGAGACCCAGTACTTC. The entire variable domain, with the rest obtained from reference TRBV29-1 and TRBJ2-5, is as follows: SAVISQKPSRDICQRGTSLTIQCQVDSQVTMMFWYRQQPGQSLTLIATANQGSEATYESGFVIDKFPISRPNLTFSTLTVSNMSPEDSSIYLCSLSEVVGGETQYFGPGTRLLVL.

A few counts support this clone. The rearrangement uses TRBV5-1 and TRBJ2-3, with 10 bases matching TRBD1. J lost 3 bases, V lost 9 bases, and 7 bases had no gene match. The CDR3 length is 14 residues. Germline V lookup: CDR1 SGHRS, CDR2 YFSETQ. CDR3 nucleotides: TGCGCCATCAGGGACAGGGGTAATACAGATACGCAGTATTTT. This codes for CAIRDRGNTDTQYF.

The V and J genes are TRBV19 and TRBJ2-2, with D uncertain. Germline V gene data show CDR1 as LNHDA and CDR2 as SQIVND (reference sequence). Trimming took off 5 bases at V and 4 bases at J, with 2 bases between the two ends. The CDR3 is 11 residues long. The CDR3 sequence is CASSRTGELFF. CDR3 coding DNA: TGTGCCAGTAGTCGCACCGGGGAGCTGTTTTTT.

The V gene is TRBV7-9, the J gene TRBJ1-2; TRBD1 aligns across 8 bases. This CDR3 is built from 15 residues. Per the germline V gene, CDR1 is SEHNR and CDR2 is FQNEAQ (reference sequence). The V segment lost 4 bases and the J segment 4 bases; nucleotides outside the gene matches: 8. CDR3 protein: CASSWGTGTSYGYTF. The CDR3 region has the DNA TGTGCCAGCAGCTGGGGGACAGGAACAAGCTATGGCTACACCTTC.

The chain links TRBV2 to TRBJ1-3, with 8 bases matching TRBD1. Looked up from germline, CDR1 is SNHLY and CDR2 is FYNNEI. V lost 8 bases, J lost 3 bases, and 6 bases stayed unmatched. The CDR3 loop spans 14 amino acids. CDR3 amino acids: CASRDRFFGNTIYF. The CDR3 DNA reads as TGTGCCAGCCGGGACAGGTTCTTTGGAAACACCATATATTTT.

This chain uses TRBV12-3 or TRBV12-4 with TRBJ1-2, with a possible D match to TRBD1 (6 bases). V gave up 5 bases and J gave up 6 bases, with 13 bases separating them. This CDR3 spans 13 amino acids. The CDR3 bases are TGTGCCAGCAGTATGACAGGAGACAATGGCTACACCTTC. Its translation: CASSMTGDNGYTF.

This clone was picked up a small number of times. Written as DNA, the CDR3 is TGTGCCAGCAGTTACGGTCCTCGAAGCCAAAACACCATATATTTT. Translation gives CASSYGPRSQNTIYF. The genes are TRBV6-5 and TRBJ1-3; D remains ambiguous. Germline assignment: CDR1 MNHEY and CDR2 SVGAGI. Trimming pared 2 bases from V and 6 bases from J, leaving 14 bases between. This CDR3 region has 15 residues.

V gene TRBV10-3 combines with J gene TRBJ2-1; 14 positions agree with TRBD2. This CDR3 region has 16 residues. V lost 2 bases, J lost 6 bases, and 3 bases stayed unmatched. Germline-derived CDR1 and CDR2 are ENHRY and SYGVKD. The CDR3 DNA is TGTGCCATCAGTGAGGCCGGGACTAGCGGGAGCAATGAGCAGTTCTTC. Translating gives CAISEAGTSGSNEQFF.

This clone was counted a single time. V and J are TRBV4-3 and TRBJ2-7; weak D call: TRBD1 (5 bases). CDR3 length: 15 residues. The germline V gene encodes CDR1 LGHNA and CDR2 YSLEER. V was shortened by 3 bases and J by 0 bases, with 12 bases between the two germline ends. CDR3 sequence: CASSQATGYSYEQYF. CDR3 coding DNA: TGCGCCAGCAGCCAGGCCACAGGATACTCCTACGAGCAGTACTTC.

The V call is TRBV30, the J call TRBJ1-2; TRBD1 aligns across 8 bases. Germline V gives CDR1 GTSNPN, CDR2 SVGIG (reference sequence). Unmatched junction bases numbered 4, after V lost 0 bases and J lost 7 bases. This CDR3 is 13 amino acids long. The CDR3: CAWSVRQGAGYTF. The CDR3 nucleotides are TGTGCCTGGAGTGTAAGGCAGGGGGCTGGCTACACCTTC.

This sequence joins TRBV11-3 and TRBJ2-5; TRBD2 matches at 12 bases. The ends lost 5 bases at V and 3 bases at J; junction bases unmatched: 13. The CDR3 totals 18 residues. Germline V CDR1 and CDR2: SGHNT, YENEEA. The CDR3 bases are TGTGCCAGCAGCCACAGGTCGGCTAGCGGGAGGGCAAAAGAGACCCAGTACTTC. Its protein is CASSHRSASGRAKETQYF.

CDR3 in DNA: TGTGCCAGCCGGACAGGGGGCGAGAAAAACATTCAGTACTTC. Protein sequence: CASRTGGEKNIQYF. The chain combines TRBV2 with TRBJ2-4, with TRBD1 identical over 11 bases. The CDR3 runs to 14 residues. The germline gives CDR1 SNHLY, CDR2 FYNNEI. V was clipped by 8 bases and J by 4 bases; unmatched bases: 4.

The chain links TRBV27 to TRBJ1-2, with D uncertain. Germline V gives CDR1 MNHEY, CDR2 SMNVEV (reference sequence). V shed 8 bases and J shed 1 base, with 5 bases lying between them. This CDR3 has 11 amino acids. As DNA, the CDR3 is TGTGCCAGCGGGCGTAACTATGGCTACACCTTC. Protein: CASGRNYGYTF.

The J gene is TRBJ1-5, the V gene TRBV27; D is perhaps TRBD1 (5 bases). The germline CDR1 and CDR2 sequences are MNHEY and SMNVEV (reference sequence). Trimming removed 6 bases at V and 7 bases at J, with 10 bases between. The CDR3 covers 12 residues. CDR3 DNA: TGTGCCAGCAGAGGGGTTTGGCAGCCCCAGCATTTT. This gives the protein CASRGVWQPQHF.

The chain is built from TRBV2 and TRBJ1-3; tentative D call: TRBD1 (5 bases). This CDR3 region has 15 residues. The V gene lost 6 bases and the J gene lost 0 bases, with 12 bases spanning the gap. Germline V gives CDR1 SNHLY, CDR2 FYNNEI. Written as DNA, the CDR3 is TGTGCCAGCAGGGCGGGACGGAACTCTGGAAACACCATATATTTT. Encoded protein: CASRAGRNSGNTIYF.

V gene TRBV19 combines with J gene TRBJ2-1, with TRBD1 as a possible D gene (6 bases). Trimming took off 0 bases at V and 3 bases at J, with 12 bases between the two ends. This CDR3 spans 16 amino acids. In germline, CDR1 is LNHDA, CDR2 SQIVND (reference sequence). The chain's CDR3 is CASSIDYNRDYNEQFF. CDR3 DNA sequence: TGTGCCAGTAGTATAGATTACAACAGGGACTACAATGAGCAGTTCTTC.

The genes are TRBV2 and TRBJ2-7; 9 nucleotides align to TRBD1. The CDR3 extends over 15 amino acids. The germline CDR1 and CDR2 sequences are SNHLY and FYNNEI. Trimming at V came to 3 bases and at J to 4 bases, leaving 7 bases not matched to a gene. In DNA, the CDR3 is TGTGCCAGCAGTGACACAGGGGGCGCGCTTTACGAGCAGTACTTC. It specifies CASSDTGGALYEQYF.

The J gene is TRBJ1-5, the V gene TRBV27; no reliable D call. Germline CDR1 reads MNHEY; CDR2 reads SMNVEV (reference sequence). The CDR3 loop spans 15 amino acids. The V gene lost 5 bases and the J gene lost 2 bases, with 13 bases spanning the gap. The CDR3 bases are TGTGCCAGCAGTCCCCGGCGGGGAGGCAATCAGCCCCAGCATTTT. Translated, it gives CASSPRRGGNQPQHF.

Only a few counts were recorded for this clone. V gene TRBV27 combines with J gene TRBJ2-7; 7 bases align to TRBD2. Trimming at V came to 3 bases and at J to 0 bases, leaving 5 bases not matched to a gene. CDR3 length: 15 amino acids. CDR1 and CDR2 from the germline V gene are MNHEY and SMNVEV (reference sequence). CDR3 sequence: CASSLDGRYSYEQYF. The CDR3 DNA sequence: TGTGCCAGCAGTTTGGACGGGAGGTACTCCTACGAGCAGTACTTC.

The chain joins TRBV5-1 to TRBJ2-2, with D tentatively TRBD2 (5 bases). Trimming cost V 5 bases and J 2 bases, with 16 bases left between them. CDR3 length equals 16 residues. Germline CDR1 and CDR2: SGHRS and YFSETQ. The CDR3 DNA sequence: TGCGCCAGCAGACCCCCTCCCAGCGGAAACACCGGGGAGCTGTTTTTT. Its protein product is CASRPPPSGNTGELFF.

The chain joins TRBV3-1 (or the pseudogene TRBV3-2) to TRBJ2-1; 9 positions agree with TRBD2. This CDR3 region has 16 residues. The trim removed 5 bases at V and 5 bases at J, leaving 10 bases unmatched. Germline V CDR1 and CDR2: LGHDT, YNNKEL (reference sequence). The DNA of the CDR3 is TGTGCCAGCAGCTCCCGGGCTAGCGGGATGGACAATGAGCAGTTCTTC. This translates into CASSSRASGMDNEQFF.

The chain joins TRBV28 to TRBJ1-1, with D unclear. The V gene's germline CDR1 is MDHEN and CDR2 SYDVKM. CDR3 size: 11 residues. Trimming removed 2 bases at V and 6 bases at J, with 4 bases between. The CDR3, as DNA: TGTGCCAGCAGTTTAATCTCTGAAGCTTTCTTT. Residues: CASSLISEAFF. Full variable domain (rest looked up from reference TRBV28 and TRBJ1-1): DVKVTQSSRYLVKRTGEKVFLECVQDMDHENMFWYRQDPGLGLRLIYFSYDVKMKEKGDIPEGYSVSREKKERFSLILESASTNQTSMYLCASSLISEAFFGQGTRLTVV.

The rearrangement uses TRBV2 and TRBJ1-5; 8 bases are a match to TRBD1. The V gene's germline CDR1 is SNHLY and CDR2 FYNNEI. This CDR3 is 14 amino acids long. V lost 3 bases to trimming and J lost 6 bases; unmatched junction nucleotides: 4. DNA of the CDR3: TGTGCCAGCAGTGAGGACAGGGTGGGTCAGCCCCAGCATTTT. Its protein product is CASSEDRVGQPQHF.